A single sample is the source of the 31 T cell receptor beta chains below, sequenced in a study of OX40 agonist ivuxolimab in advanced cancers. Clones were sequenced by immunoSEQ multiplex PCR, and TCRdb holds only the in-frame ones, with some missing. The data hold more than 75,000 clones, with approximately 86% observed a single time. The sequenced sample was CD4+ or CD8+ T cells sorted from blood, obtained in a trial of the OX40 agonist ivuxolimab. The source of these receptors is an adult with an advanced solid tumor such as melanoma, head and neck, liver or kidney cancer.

The CDR3 coding sequence is TGCGCCAGCAGCCAGGACAGGGCCCAGTACTTC. It codes for CASSQDRAQYF. This chain links TRBV4-1 with TRBJ2-5; 8 bases agree with TRBD1. The CDR3 spans 11 residues. Germline V gene data show CDR1 as MGHRA and CDR2 as YSYEKL. Losses at the gene ends were 3 bases for V and 9 bases for J; bases not matched to a gene: 0.

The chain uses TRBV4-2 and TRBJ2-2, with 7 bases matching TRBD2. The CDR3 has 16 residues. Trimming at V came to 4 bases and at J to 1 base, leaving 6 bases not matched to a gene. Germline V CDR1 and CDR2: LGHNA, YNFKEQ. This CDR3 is CASSPSSGGNTGELFF. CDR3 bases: TGTGCCAGCAGCCCAAGCTCGGGGGGGAACACCGGGGAGCTGTTTTTT.

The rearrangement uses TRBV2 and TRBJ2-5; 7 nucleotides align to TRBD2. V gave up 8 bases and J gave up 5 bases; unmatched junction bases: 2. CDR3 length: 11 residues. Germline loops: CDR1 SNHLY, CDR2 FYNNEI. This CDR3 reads CASVGGETQYF. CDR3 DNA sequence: TGTGCCAGCGTCGGGGGGGAGACCCAGTACTTC.

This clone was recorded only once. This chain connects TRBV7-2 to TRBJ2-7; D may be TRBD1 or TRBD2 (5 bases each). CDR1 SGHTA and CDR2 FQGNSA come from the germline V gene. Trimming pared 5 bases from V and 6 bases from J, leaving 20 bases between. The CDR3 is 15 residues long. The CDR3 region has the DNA TGTGCCAGCAGCCTTGACACGCCGGGGCTGGGCGAGCAGTACTTC. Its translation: CASSLDTPGLGEQYF.

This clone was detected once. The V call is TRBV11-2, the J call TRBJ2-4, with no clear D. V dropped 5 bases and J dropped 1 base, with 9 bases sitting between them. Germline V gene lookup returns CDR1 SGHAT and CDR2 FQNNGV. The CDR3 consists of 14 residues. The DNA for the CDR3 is TGTGCCAGCAGCCACCTACGGGCCAAAAACATTCAGTACTTC. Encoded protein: CASSHLRAKNIQYF.

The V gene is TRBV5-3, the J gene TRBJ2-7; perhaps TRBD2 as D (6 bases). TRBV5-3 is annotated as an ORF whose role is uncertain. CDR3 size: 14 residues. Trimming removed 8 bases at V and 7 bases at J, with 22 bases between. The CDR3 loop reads CASTLMDGSGEQYF. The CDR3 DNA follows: TGTGCCAGCACCCTCATGGACGGGAGTGGGGAGCAGTACTTC.

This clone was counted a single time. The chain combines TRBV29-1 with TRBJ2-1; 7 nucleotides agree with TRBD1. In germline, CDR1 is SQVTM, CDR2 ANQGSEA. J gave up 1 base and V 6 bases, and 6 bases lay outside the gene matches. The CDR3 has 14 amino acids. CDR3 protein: CSVGKGQSYNEQFF. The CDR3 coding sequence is TGCAGCGTAGGGAAGGGACAGTCCTACAATGAGCAGTTCTTC.

The CDR3: CASSLALGSGGGYTF. In DNA form, the CDR3 reads TGTGCCAGCAGCTTAGCATTAGGGTCCGGAGGAGGCTACACCTTC. This sequence joins TRBV7-2 and TRBJ1-2, with D hard to call. This CDR3 has 15 residues. V lost 0 bases, J lost 8 bases, and 16 bases lay in between. Germline V CDR1 and CDR2: SGHTA, FQGNSA.

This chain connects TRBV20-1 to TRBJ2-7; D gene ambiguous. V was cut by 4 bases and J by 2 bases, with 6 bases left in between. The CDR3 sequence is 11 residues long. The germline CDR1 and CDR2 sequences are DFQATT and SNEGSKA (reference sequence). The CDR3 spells CSATRAYEQYF. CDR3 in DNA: TGCAGTGCTACCCGTGCCTACGAGCAGTACTTC.

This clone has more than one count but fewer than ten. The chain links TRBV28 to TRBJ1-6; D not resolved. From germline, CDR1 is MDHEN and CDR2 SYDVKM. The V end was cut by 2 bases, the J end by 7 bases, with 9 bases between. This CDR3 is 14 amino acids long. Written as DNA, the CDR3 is TGTGCCAGCAGTTTAGCACTGGGGAATTCACCCCTCCACTTT. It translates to CASSLALGNSPLHF.

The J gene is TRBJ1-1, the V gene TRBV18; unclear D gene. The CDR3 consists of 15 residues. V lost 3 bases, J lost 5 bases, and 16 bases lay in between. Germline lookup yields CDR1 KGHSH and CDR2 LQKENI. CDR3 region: CASSPRWSRRTEAFF. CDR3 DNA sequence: TGTGCCAGCTCACCCAGGTGGTCCCGGAGAACTGAAGCTTTCTTT.

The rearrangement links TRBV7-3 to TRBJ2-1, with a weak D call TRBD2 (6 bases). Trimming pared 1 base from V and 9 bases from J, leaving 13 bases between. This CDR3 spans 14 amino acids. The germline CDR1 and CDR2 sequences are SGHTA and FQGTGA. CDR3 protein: CASSLNSPAGEQFF. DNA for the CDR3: TGTGCCAGCAGCTTAAATTCCCCAGCGGGTGAGCAGTTCTTC.

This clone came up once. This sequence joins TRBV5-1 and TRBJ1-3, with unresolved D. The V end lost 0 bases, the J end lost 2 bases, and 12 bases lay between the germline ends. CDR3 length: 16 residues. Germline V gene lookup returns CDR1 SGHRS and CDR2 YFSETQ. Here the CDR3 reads CASSLGEGSAGNTIYF. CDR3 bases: TGCGCCAGCAGCTTGGGGGAGGGAAGCGCTGGAAACACCATATATTTT.

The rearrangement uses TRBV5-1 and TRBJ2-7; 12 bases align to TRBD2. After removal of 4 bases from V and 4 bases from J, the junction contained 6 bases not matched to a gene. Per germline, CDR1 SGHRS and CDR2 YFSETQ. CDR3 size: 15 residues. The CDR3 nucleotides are TGCGCCAGCAGCCAGCTAGCGGGGGGGCCTTACGAGCAGTACTTC. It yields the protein CASSQLAGGPYEQYF.

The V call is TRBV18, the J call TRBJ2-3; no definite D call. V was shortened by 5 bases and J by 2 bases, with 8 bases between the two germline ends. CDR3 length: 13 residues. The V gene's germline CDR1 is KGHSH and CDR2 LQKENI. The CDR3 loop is CASSVPNTDTQYF. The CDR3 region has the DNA TGTGCCAGCTCAGTCCCTAACACAGATACGCAGTATTTT.

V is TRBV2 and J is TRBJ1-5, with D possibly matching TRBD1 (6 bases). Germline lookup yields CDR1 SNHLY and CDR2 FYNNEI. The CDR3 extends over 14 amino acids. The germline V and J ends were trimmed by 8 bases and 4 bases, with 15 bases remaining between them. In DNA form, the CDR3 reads TGTGCCAGCGGCCAGGGGATTAGGAATCAGCCCCAGCATTTT. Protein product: CASGQGIRNQPQHF. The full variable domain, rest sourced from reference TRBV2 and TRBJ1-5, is EPEVTQTPSHQVTQMGQEVILRCVPISNHLYFYWYRQILGQKVEFLVSFYNNEISEKSEIFDDQFSVERPDGSNFTLKIRSTKLEDSAMYFCASGQGIRNQPQHFGDGTRLSIL.

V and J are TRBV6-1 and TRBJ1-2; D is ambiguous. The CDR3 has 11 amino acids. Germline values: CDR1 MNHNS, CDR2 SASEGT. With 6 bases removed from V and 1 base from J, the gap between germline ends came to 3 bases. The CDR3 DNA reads TGTGCCAGCAGGTTTAACTATGGCTACACCTTC. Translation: CASRFNYGYTF.

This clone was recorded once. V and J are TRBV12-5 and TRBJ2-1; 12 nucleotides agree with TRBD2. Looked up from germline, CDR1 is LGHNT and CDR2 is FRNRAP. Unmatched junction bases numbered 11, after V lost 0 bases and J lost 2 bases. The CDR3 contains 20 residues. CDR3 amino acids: CASGLVLSRLAGGPYNEQFF. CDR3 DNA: TGTGCTAGTGGTTTGGTCCTCTCTCGGCTAGCGGGAGGGCCCTACAATGAGCAGTTCTTC.

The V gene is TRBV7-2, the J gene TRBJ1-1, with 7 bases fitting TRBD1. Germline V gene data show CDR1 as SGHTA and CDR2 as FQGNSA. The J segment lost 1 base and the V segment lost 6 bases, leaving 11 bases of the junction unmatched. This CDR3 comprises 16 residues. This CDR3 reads CASSSSRGARNTEAFF. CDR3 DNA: TGTGCCAGCAGTTCTAGCAGGGGGGCGAGGAACACTGAAGCTTTCTTT.

In DNA, the CDR3 is TGTGCCAGCAGTTTTGGCGACAGGGGCTACGAGCAGTACTTC. Its protein product is CASSFGDRGYEQYF. The rearrangement joins TRBV27 to TRBJ2-7; 8 positions match TRBD1. The CDR3 is 14 amino acids. The V segment lost 3 bases and the J segment 3 bases; nucleotides outside the gene matches: 4. The V gene's germline CDR1 is MNHEY and CDR2 SMNVEV (reference sequence).

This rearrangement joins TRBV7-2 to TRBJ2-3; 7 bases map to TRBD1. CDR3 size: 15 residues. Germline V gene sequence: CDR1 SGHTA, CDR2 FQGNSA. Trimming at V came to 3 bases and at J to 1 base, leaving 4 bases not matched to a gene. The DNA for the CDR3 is TGTGCCAGCAGCTTGGGACAGCGCCGCACAGATACGCAGTATTTT. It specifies CASSLGQRRTDTQYF.

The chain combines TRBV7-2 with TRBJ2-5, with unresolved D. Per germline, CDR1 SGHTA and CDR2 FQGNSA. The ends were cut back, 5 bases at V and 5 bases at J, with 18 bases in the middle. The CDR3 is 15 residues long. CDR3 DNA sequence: TGTGCCAGCAGCACGGACGGCTATTCTCGGGAGACCCAGTACTTC. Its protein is CASSTDGYSRETQYF.

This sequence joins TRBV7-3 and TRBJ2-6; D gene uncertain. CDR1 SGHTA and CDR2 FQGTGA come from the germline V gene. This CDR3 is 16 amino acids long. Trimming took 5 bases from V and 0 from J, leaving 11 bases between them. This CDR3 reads CASSLRTVSGANVLTF. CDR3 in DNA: TGTGCCAGCAGCCTCCGGACCGTCTCTGGGGCCAACGTCCTGACTTTC. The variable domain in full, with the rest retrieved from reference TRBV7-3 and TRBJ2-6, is GAGVSQTPSNKVTEKGKYVELRCDPISGHTALYWYRQSLGQGPEFLIYFQGTGAADDSGLPNDRFFAVRPEGSVSTLKIQRTERGDSAVYLCASSLRTVSGANVLTFGAGSRLTVL.

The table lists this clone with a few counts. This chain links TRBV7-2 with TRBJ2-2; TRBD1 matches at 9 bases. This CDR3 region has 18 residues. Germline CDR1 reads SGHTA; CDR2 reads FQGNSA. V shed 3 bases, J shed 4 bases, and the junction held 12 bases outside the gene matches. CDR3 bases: TGTGCCAGCAGCTTTCACCCCTTAAGACAGGGGGTCACCGGGGAGCTGTTTTTT. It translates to CASSFHPLRQGVTGELFF. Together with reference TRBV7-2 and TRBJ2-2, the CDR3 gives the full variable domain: GAGVSQSPSNKVTEKGKDVELRCDPISGHTALYWYRQSLGQGLEFLIYFQGNSAPDKSGLPSDRFSAERTGGSVSTLTIQRTQQEDSAVYLCASSFHPLRQGVTGELFFGEGSRLTVL.

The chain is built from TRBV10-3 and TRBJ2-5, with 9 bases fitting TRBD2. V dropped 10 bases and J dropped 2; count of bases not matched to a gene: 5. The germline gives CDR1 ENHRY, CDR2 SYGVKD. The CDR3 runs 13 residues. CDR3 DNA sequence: TGTGCCAGTCGACTAGCGGAACAAGAGACCCAGTACTTC. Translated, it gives CASRLAEQETQYF.

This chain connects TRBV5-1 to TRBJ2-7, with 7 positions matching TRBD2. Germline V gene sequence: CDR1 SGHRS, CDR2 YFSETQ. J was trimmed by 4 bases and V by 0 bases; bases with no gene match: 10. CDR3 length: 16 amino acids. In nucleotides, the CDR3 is TGCGCCAGCAGCTTGGATTCCGGACTAGGGGATTACGAGCAGTACTTC. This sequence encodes CASSLDSGLGDYEQYF.

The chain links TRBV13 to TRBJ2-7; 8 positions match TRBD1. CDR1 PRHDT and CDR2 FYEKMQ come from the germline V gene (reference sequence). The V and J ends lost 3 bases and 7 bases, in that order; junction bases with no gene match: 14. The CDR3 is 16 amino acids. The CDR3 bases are TGTGCCAGCAGCTTGGGGCCGCCAGGGGGCGCGGGGGAGCAGTACTTC. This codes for CASSLGPPGGAGEQYF.

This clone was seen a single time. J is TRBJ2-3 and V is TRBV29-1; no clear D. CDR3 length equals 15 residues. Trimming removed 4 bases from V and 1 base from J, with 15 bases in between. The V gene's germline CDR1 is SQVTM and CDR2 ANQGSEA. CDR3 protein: CSVVLSNLGTDTQYF. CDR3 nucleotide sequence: TGCAGCGTTGTATTGAGTAACCTAGGCACAGATACGCAGTATTTT.

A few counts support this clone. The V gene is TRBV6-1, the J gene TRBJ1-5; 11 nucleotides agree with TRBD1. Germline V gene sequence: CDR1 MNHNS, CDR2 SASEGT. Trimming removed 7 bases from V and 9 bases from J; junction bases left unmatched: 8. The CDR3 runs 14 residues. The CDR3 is CASTNLDRGRPQHF. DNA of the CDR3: TGTGCCAGCACCAATTTGGACAGGGGGCGGCCCCAGCATTTT.

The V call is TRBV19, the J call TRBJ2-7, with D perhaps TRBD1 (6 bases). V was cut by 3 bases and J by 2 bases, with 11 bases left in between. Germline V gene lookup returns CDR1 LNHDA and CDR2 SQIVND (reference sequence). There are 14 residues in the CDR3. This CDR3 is CASSMRDKTYEQYF. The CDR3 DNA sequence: TGTGCCAGTAGTATGAGGGACAAGACCTACGAGCAGTACTTC.

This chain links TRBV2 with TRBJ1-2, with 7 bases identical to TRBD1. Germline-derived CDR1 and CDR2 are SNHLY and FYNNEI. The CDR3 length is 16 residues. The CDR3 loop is CATRAGQTQYNYGYTF. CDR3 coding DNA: TGTGCTACTCGGGCGGGACAGACGCAATATAACTATGGCTACACCTTC.